This T cell receptor (beta chain) derives from a study of T cell responses to AZD1222 COVID-19 vaccine. CDR3 length equals 15 residues. The ends were cut back, 1 base at V and 7 bases at J, with 16 bases in the middle. Germline assignment: CDR1 LGHDT and CDR2 YNNKEL (reference sequence). Method: immunoSEQ multiplex PCR; TCRdb's copy keeps in-frame clones and lacks some. Of 85,000 to 90,000 clones listed, about nine tenths are singletons. The sequencing here drew on peripheral blood, taken on day 0 of AZD1222 vaccination. This TCR was recovered from an adult in good health. The J gene is TRBJ1-2, the V gene TRBV3-1 (or the pseudogene TRBV3-2); D may be TRBD1 (6 bases). The CDR3 here is CASSQVEQGPGGYTF. DNA of the CDR3: TGTGCCAGCAGCCAAGTGGAACAGGGCCCGGGTGGCTACACCTTC.